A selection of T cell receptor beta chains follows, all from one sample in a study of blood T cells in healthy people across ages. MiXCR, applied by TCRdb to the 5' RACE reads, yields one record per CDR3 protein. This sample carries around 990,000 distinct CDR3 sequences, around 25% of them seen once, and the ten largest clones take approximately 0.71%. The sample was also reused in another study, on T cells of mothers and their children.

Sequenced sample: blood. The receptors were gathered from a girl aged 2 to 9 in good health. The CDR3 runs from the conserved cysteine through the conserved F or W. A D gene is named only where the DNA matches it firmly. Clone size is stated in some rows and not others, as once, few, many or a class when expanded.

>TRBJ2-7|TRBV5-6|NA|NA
TGTGCCAGCGCGATAGAGGGGATCCCGAGGAACGAGCAGTACTTC
CASAIEGIPRNEQYF
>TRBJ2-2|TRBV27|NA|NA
TGTGCCAGCAGTTTTTCAGGGTCGAACACCGGGGAGCTGTTTTTT
CASSFSGSNTGELFF
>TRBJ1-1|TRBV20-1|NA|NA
TGCAGTTCCAATTTGAACACTGAAGCTTTCTTT
CSSNLNTEAFF
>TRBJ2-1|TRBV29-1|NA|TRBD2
TGCAGCGTTCGAACTAGCGGGGGGAGTGAGCAGTTCTTC
CSVRTSGGSEQFF
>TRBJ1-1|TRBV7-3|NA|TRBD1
TGTGCCAGCAGCCGGGAAAGAATCCACAGGGGTAGTGCTGAAGCTTTCTTT
CASSRERIHRGSAEAFF
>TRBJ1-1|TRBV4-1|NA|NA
TGCGCCAGCAGCCAAGCGTTTTCCAGCAGGAACACTGAAGCTTTCTTT
CASSQAFSSRNTEAFF
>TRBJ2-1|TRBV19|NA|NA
TGTGCCAGTAGTATAGATCAGCCGGGGGCTTGGAAGTTCTTC
CASSIDQPGAWKFF
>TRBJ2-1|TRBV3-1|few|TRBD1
TGTGCCAGCAGGCCGACAGGGTATAATGAGCAGTTCTTC
CASRPTGYNEQFF
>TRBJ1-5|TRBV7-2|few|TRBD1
TGTGCCAGCAGCTCCCAGGGGGCTGGGCAGCCCCAGCATTTT
CASSSQGAGQPQHF
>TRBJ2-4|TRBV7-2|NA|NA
TGTGCCAGCAGCTTATTTGGGGGGTCAGCCAAAAACATTCAGTACTTC
CASSLFGGSAKNIQYF
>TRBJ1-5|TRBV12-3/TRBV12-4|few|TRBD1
TGTGCCAGCAGCCTGGACAGGGGACCCAATCAGCCCCAGCATTTT
CASSLDRGPNQPQHF
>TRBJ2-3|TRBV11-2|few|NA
TGTGCCAGCAGCATCCAAACAGATACGCAGTATTTT
CASSIQTDTQYF
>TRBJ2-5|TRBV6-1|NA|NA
TGTGCCAGCAGTGGAGACGGATCCCAAGAGACCCAGTACTTC
CASSGDGSQETQYF
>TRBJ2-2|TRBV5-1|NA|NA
TGCGCCAGCAGCGAAACCTTTGACATGACCGGGGAGCTGTTTTTT
CASSETFDMTGELFF
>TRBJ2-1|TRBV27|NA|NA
TGTGCCAGCAGTTTACGCTGGACGGGGGAGCAGTTCTTC
CASSLRWTGEQFF
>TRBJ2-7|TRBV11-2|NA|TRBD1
TGTGCCAGCAGTCCCGATTCGGACAGGGTGGGGGAGCAGTACTTC
CASSPDSDRVGEQYF
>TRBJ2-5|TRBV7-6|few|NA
TGTGCCAGCAGCCCGGACTATTCAGAGACCCAGTACTTC
CASSPDYSETQYF
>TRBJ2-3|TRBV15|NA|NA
TGTGCCACCAGCAGCGTCCAGGGAAAAGATACGCAGTATTTT
CATSSVQGKDTQYF
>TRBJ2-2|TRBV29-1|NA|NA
TGCAGCGTTGGTCATCTAGGGGAGCTGTTTTTT
CSVGHLGELFF
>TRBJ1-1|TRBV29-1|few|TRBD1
TGCAGCGTTAATGAGGACAGGGGAGCTTTCTTT
CSVNEDRGAFF
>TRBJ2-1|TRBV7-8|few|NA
TGTGCCAGCAGTCCCGACCACAGGGAGCAGTTCTTC
CASSPDHREQFF
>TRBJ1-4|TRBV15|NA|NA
TGTGCCACCAGCAGAGATCAAGGACCGAAGGCAACTAATGAAAAACTGTTTTTT
CATSRDQGPKATNEKLFF
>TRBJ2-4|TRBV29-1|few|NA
TGCAGCGTTGAGGAAGGGGACGAAAACATTCAGTACTTC
CSVEEGDENIQYF
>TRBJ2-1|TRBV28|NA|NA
TGTGCCAGCAGTTTCAGCGAGGCTAATGAGCAGTTCTTC
CASSFSEANEQFF
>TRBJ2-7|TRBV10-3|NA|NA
TGTGCCATCAGTGATGGACAGTTTTACGAGCAGTACTTC
CAISDGQFYEQYF
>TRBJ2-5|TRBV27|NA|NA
TGTGCCAGCAGCAACGGTCCGGGACGTTACTTC
CASSNGPGRYF
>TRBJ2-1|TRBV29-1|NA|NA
TGCAGCGTTGACAGGGTGCAGTACAATGAGCAGTTCTTC
CSVDRVQYNEQFF
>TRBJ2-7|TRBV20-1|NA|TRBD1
TGCAGTGCCTCCAATCGACAGGGTAGGGACTACGAGCAGTACTTC
CSASNRQGRDYEQYF
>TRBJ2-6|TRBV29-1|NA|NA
TGCAGCGTTGTCAGGGGTCCCTCGCGCTCTGGGGCCAACGTCCTGACTTTC
CSVVRGPSRSGANVLTF
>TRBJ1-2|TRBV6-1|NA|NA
TGTGCCAGCAGGGGGGCCCGGGCAGGGGAGAATGGCTACACCTTC
CASRGARAGENGYTF
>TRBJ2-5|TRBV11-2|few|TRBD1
TGTGCCAGCAGCGCCGGTGGGGACAGCCACCGAGAGACCCAGTACTTC
CASSAGGDSHRETQYF
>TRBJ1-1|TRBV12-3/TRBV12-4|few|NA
TGTGCCAGCAGTTTAATGGGAATGGGAACTGAAGCTTTCTTT
CASSLMGMGTEAFF
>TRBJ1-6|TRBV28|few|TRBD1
TGTGCCAGCAGTCCCTTCGGACAGGAAGGGGGAAATTCACCCCTCCACTTT
CASSPFGQEGGNSPLHF
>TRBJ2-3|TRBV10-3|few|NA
TGTGCCATCAGTAGACTAGGGGGTTTCTCAGATACGCAGTATTTT
CAISRLGGFSDTQYF
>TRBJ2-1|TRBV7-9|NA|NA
TGTGCCAGCAGCTTAGCGGGAGCGGATCGCGATGAGCAGTTCTTC
CASSLAGADRDEQFF
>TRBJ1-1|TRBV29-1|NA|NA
TGCAGCGTTGTATTACGGGGGCGGTGGACTGAAGCTTTCTTT
CSVVLRGRWTEAFF
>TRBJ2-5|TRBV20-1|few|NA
TGCAGTGCTAGTACACAAGAGACCCAGTACTTC
CSASTQETQYF
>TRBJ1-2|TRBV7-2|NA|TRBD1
TGTGCCAGCAGCTATACAGGGGATCCTCGTGAAGGCTACACCTTC
CASSYTGDPREGYTF
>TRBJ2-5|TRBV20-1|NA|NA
TGCAGTGCGCAGGGGGGGCTTGGGCAGTACTTC
CSAQGGLGQYF